Listed below are T cell receptor beta chains from one sample, sequenced in a study of blood T cell repertoires in COVID-19. Assay used: immunoSEQ multiplex PCR; TCRdb lists only in-frame clones, some missing. The sample holds about 74,000 clones, about 86% seen once. The sequenced material came from peripheral blood. These receptor sequences come from a woman older than 75 with active or convalescent COVID-19. The CDR3 runs from the conserved cysteine through the conserved F or W. A D gene is named only where the DNA matches it firmly. Only part of the rows carry a size: once, few, many, or a class if the clone is expanded.

TRBJ2-1,.,TRBV2,.,TGTGCCAGCACACTAGAGTACAATGAGCAGTTCTTC,CASTLEYNEQFF
TRBJ1-5,.,TRBV6-6,.,TGTGCCAGCAGTTACCCCCCCGGGTCGAATGGGCAGCCCCAGCATTTT,CASSYPPGSNGQPQHF
TRBJ2-3,.,TRBV2,TRBD2,TGTGCCAGCAGTGAGCTAGCGGGGGGCAACGATACGCAGTATTTT,CASSELAGGNDTQYF
TRBJ1-6,.,TRBV19,TRBD1,TGTGCCAGTAGTGGGACAGGGTATAATTCACCCCTCCACTTT,CASSGTGYNSPLHF
TRBJ2-5,once,TRBV7-2,TRBD1,TGTGCCAGCAGCGAAGGGACAGGGGGCGAGACCCAGTACTTC,CASSEGTGGETQYF
TRBJ2-3,.,TRBV7-9,TRBD2,TGTGCCAGCAGCCGCAGGACTAGCGGCACAGATACGCAGTATTTT,CASSRRTSGTDTQYF
TRBJ1-2,.,TRBV2,.,TGTGCCAGCAGTGAGGAAGTTCAGGTCTATGGCTACACCTTC,CASSEEVQVYGYTF
TRBJ2-2,.,TRBV5-1,.,TGCGCCAGCAGCTTGTCCGGGAGTGCTGCCGGGGAGCTGTTTTTT,CASSLSGSAAGELFF
TRBJ2-2,.,TRBV7-9,TRBD2,TGTGCCAGCAGCTTATCAGGGACTAGCGGGAACACCGGGGAGCTGTTTTTT,CASSLSGTSGNTGELFF
TRBJ1-6,.,TRBV10-3,.,TGTGCCATCAGCGGAGGAACCGGGAGCTATAATTCACCCCTCCACTTT,CAISGGTGSYNSPLHF
TRBJ1-2,.,TRBV6-5,.,TGTGCCAGCAGTTACTCGGGGGCTTCGGGATATGGCTACACCTTC,CASSYSGASGYGYTF
TRBJ1-5,.,TRBV9,TRBD1,TGTGCCAGCAGCACCCGGGACAGTAGCACGTATAGCAATCAGCCCCAGCATTTT,CASSTRDSSTYSNQPQHF
TRBJ2-7,.,TRBV29-1,.,TGCAGCGTTGCTGTAGTGTCCTACGAGCAGTACTTC,CSVAVVSYEQYF
TRBJ2-7,.,TRBV12-3/TRBV12-4,.,TGTGCCAGCAGCCCTGCGGGGCAGAACGAGCAGTACTTC,CASSPAGQNEQYF
TRBJ2-4,few,TRBV6-1,.,TGTGCCAGCAGTGGAGGTCGTCTAGGGGACATTCAGTACTTC,CASSGGRLGDIQYF
TRBJ2-7,few,TRBV6-6,.,TGTGCCAGCACCGACGGGGACTCCGGAGTTTACGAGCAGTACTTC,CASTDGDSGVYEQYF
TRBJ1-2,.,TRBV7-9,TRBD1,TGTGCCAGCAGCCCCGTACAGGGGCCAGCTAACTATGGCTACACCTTC,CASSPVQGPANYGYTF
TRBJ1-1,once,TRBV4-2,TRBD1,TGTGCCAGCAGGGGGACAGGATTGAGGACTGAAGCTTTCTTT,CASRGTGLRTEAFF
TRBJ2-7,.,TRBV19,.,TGTGCCAGTAGTTCACAGGGATCCTACGAGCAGTACTTC,CASSSQGSYEQYF
TRBJ2-1,.,TRBV14,TRBD2,TGTGCCAGCAGCCAAGGGGCCGGGAGGGCATCCAATGAGCAGTTCTTC,CASSQGAGRASNEQFF
TRBJ2-2,.,TRBV7-9,.,TGTGCCAGCAGCTCAGTAGGAGGGACCGGGGAGCTGTTTTTT,CASSSVGGTGELFF
TRBJ1-6,.,TRBV6-5,TRBD1,TGTGCCAGCAGCCGTGGACGAGGGGGCACCCTCCACTTT,CASSRGRGGTLHF
TRBJ1-6,.,TRBV7-6,TRBD1,TGTGCCAGCAGCTCACGGGACAGTAATTCACCCCTCCACTTT,CASSSRDSNSPLHF
TRBJ2-5,.,TRBV30,TRBD2,TGTGCCTGGAGCGCCGGGACTAGCGGGAGAGAGACCCAGTACTTC,CAWSAGTSGRETQYF
TRBJ1-2,.,TRBV7-3,TRBD1,TGTGCCAGCAGCTTGTCAGGGGGCTATGGCTACACCTTC,CASSLSGGYGYTF
TRBJ2-3,.,TRBV6-4,.,TGTGCCAGTTTTAGCAATAGCACAGATACGCAGTATTTT,CASFSNSTDTQYF
TRBJ2-1,.,TRBV7-9,TRBD1,TGTGCCAGCAGCCCCGACAGGGTTAACGGCAATGAGCAGTTCTTC,CASSPDRVNGNEQFF
TRBJ2-1,few,TRBV12-5,TRBD2,TGTGCTAGTGGTTTGTTCTCGGGACTAGCGGGGGGTAATTACAATGAGCAGTTCTTC,CASGLFSGLAGGNYNEQFF
TRBJ2-7,.,TRBV9,.,TGTGCCAGCAGCCCCCGGGAAGCGGGTGTCCAACTCTCCTACGAGCAGTACTTC,CASSPREAGVQLSYEQYF
TRBJ2-2,once,TRBV15,TRBD2,TGTGCCACCAGCACCCAACTAGCGCTTAACACCGGGGAGCTGTTTTTT,CATSTQLALNTGELFF
TRBJ2-1,.,TRBV7-9,.,TGTGCCAGCAGCCCCCGGGGTGCGGCGGACAATGAGCAGTTCTTC,CASSPRGAADNEQFF
TRBJ2-3,.,TRBV18,TRBD2,TGTGCCAGCTCACCCTTTGCGGGGGGGCATGGAGGCACAGATACGCAGTATTTT,CASSPFAGGHGGTDTQYF
TRBJ2-7,.,TRBV4-1,TRBD1,TGCGCCAGCAGCCATACAGGGGGCGAGCAGTACTTC,CASSHTGGEQYF
TRBJ1-4,.,TRBV6-5,TRBD1,TGTGCCACCCAACAGGGGAGATATGAAAAACTGTTTTTT,CATQQGRYEKLFF
TRBJ2-5,.,TRBV5-4,TRBD2,TGTGCCAGCAGCCCCCGCGGGAGGGAAGGGGAGACCCAGTACTTC,CASSPRGREGETQYF
TRBJ2-1,.,TRBV9,.,TGTGCCAGCAGCGTCCTGGGGGGATCCTCTTACAATGAGCAGTTCTTC,CASSVLGGSSYNEQFF
TRBJ1-2,.,TRBV5-1,TRBD1,TGCGCCAGCAGCCCGCGGACAGGGGAGGGTGGCTACACCTTC,CASSPRTGEGGYTF
TRBJ2-5,.,TRBV7-6,TRBD2,TGTGCCAGCAGCTATGGACTAGCGGGGGAGGTGACCCAGTACTTC,CASSYGLAGEVTQYF
TRBJ1-6,.,TRBV7-9,.,TGTGCCAGCAGCTTAGGGTCAACAGGGTCATCTTCACCCCTCCACTTT,CASSLGSTGSSSPLHF
TRBJ2-1,.,TRBV19,TRBD2,TGTGCCAGTAGTACTTGGACTAGCGGCAGGGAGCAGTTCTTC,CASSTWTSGREQFF
TRBJ2-1,.,TRBV6-5,.,TGTGCCAGCAGCGCGACCTACAATGAGCAGTTCTTC,CASSATYNEQFF
TRBJ1-1,.,TRBV7-9,.,TGTGCCTCGGGAGGTGAAGCTTTCTTT,CASGGEAFF